This T cell receptor (beta chain) was profiled in a study of molecular identifiers for immune sequencing clone quantification. V shed 2 bases, J shed 4 bases, and the junction held 7 bases outside the gene matches. Looked up from germline, CDR1 is MGHRA and CDR2 is YSYEKL. The CDR3 has 15 amino acids. TCRdb called the PCR reads again in MiXCR, with one record for every CDR3 protein. The repertoire holds over 70,000 distinct CDR3 sequences, with nearly 25% as singletons. This clonotype has only a few counts. Naive CD8 T cells were sorted, and the gate applied was CD8+CD4-CCR7+CD45RA+. The source material was naive CD8+ T cells from blood, with Jurkat cell RNA spiked in. Subset denoted: FACS-sorted CD8+CD4-CCR7+CD45RA+ naive T cells. The source is a human donor in good health. Some libraries in this study had Jurkat cell RNA spiked in. The chain has TRBV4-1 and TRBJ2-5; 7 bases fit TRBD1. As DNA, the CDR3 is TGCGCCAGCAGCCAAATAAACACAGGGGCAGAGACCCAGTACTTC. As protein: CASSQINTGAETQYF.